This record covers a single TCR beta chain. The specificity of this receptor is unknown. One base away there is no much larger clone; base qualities are not given. The data were obtained in a study of blood T cell repertoires in COVID-19 (TCRdb year 2020). Background on the whole study: Samples covering the acute and convalescent phases of COVID-19 were provided by collaborators in the United States, Italy and Spain. The prospective study material was composed of cDNA or gDNA derived from T cells, B-cell-depleted T cells, or PBMCs. The dataset comprised deeply sampled blood TCRbeta repertoires from subjects exposed to, actively infected with, or recovered from COVID-19. The repertoires were released in a freely available public database intended as a resource for research on the immune response to SARS-CoV-2. The samples were drawn from the first 160 participants of the ongoing ImmuneRACE study and from 1,254 subjects provided by 6 global collaborators. Sample metadata almost always included a de-identified subject ID, COVID-19 status, age in years and sex. Where available, HLA class I and class II types were taken from metadata supplied by the sample provider and were not determined by assay-based typing.

Collaborating institutions collected whole blood in K2EDTA tubes following their own protocols. For TCRbeta analysis, collaborator samples were shipped as frozen whole blood, as isolated PBMCs, or as DNA extracted from either sample type. V and J lose 1 base and 7 bases, and a span of 14 bases separates them. From its cysteine to its phenylalanine, the CDR3 spans 14 amino acids. Kept here is only the CDR3 DNA, which spans 42 bases and is read in frame from base 1. CDR1 and CDR2, per the germline V gene, are SGHVS and FNYEAQ. The immunoSEQ Assay, a bias-controlled multiplex PCR, was used to amplify TCRbeta CDR3 regions from genomic DNA. The authors' pipeline ran thus. Within the assay, amplification of reference gene primers was used to estimate how many nucleated cells each sample contained. To quantify the absolute abundance of each unique TCRbeta CDR3 rearrangement, sequence reads were collapsed and filtered. For each sample, productive Simpson clonality was calculated as the square root of Simpson's diversity index over productive rearrangements. The immuneACCESS repertoire file appears here via TCRdb, limited to in-frame rearrangements. These files lack a portion of the clones; in checked studies, under half of the deficit traces to unresolved V genes, and the cause of the others is not known. V and J calls and clone size are those listed in that table; D and trimming were worked out from the DNA. A total of about 16,000 clones appear in this sample, 85% to 95% of them only once. 5.7% of the sample is taken by the ten largest.

Broad study findings and their caveats: Clinical and demographic metadata were provided uncurated, with the amount varying by source and participant.

The source of this sequence is a human donor in a cohort sampled during active COVID-19. Sample: peripheral blood. The chain joins TRBV7-6 to TRBJ2-7; TRBD2 is possibly the D segment (6 matching bases). The DNA sequence is as follows: TGTGCCAGCAGCTTAGGGTTCCCGGCGGGGGAGCAGTACTTC. Translated, it reads CASSLGFPAGEQYF. Beyond the CDR3, the reference TRBV7-6 and TRBJ2-7 genes provide the residues; the full variable domain reads: GAGVSQSPRYKVTKRGQDVALRCDPISGHVSLYWYRQALGQGPEFLTYFNYEAQQDKSGLPNDRFSAERPEGSISTLTIQRTEQRDSAMYRCASSLGFPAGEQYFGPGTRLTVT.